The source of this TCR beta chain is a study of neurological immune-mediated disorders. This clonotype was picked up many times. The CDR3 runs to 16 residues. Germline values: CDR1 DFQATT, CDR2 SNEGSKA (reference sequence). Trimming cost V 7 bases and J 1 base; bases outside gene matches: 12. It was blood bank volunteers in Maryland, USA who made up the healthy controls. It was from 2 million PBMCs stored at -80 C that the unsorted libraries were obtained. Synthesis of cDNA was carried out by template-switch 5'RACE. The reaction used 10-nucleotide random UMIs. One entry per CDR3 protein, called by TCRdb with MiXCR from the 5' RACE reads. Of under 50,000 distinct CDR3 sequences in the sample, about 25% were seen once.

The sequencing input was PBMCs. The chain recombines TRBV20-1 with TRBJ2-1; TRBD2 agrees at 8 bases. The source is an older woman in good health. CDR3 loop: CSGNRMSGSSYNEQFF. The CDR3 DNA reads TGCAGTGGTAATAGAATGAGCGGGAGTTCCTACAATGAGCAGTTCTTC.